This TCR beta chain was sequenced in a study of Tregs in tolerant kidney transplant recipients. Germline V gene sequence: CDR1 ENHRY, CDR2 SYGVKD. Deletions cut 10 bases from V and 7 bases from J, with 16 bases between. The CDR3 is made up of 12 amino acids. Method: immunoSEQ multiplex PCR; TCRdb's copy keeps in-frame clones and lacks some. Among 60,000 to 70,000 clones listed, just under 95% were seen once. This clone was counted a few times. The rearrangement uses TRBV10-3 and TRBJ1-1, with TRBD1 as a possible D gene (6 bases). The clonotype comes from a human donor who received a combined kidney and bone marrow transplant. The sequencing used CD8+ T cells from blood, collected before the transplant. CDR3 sequence: CATRSGGFEAFF. DNA for the CDR3: TGTGCCACTCGTTCGGGGGGCTTTGAAGCTTTCTTT.